This TCR beta chain was retrieved from a study of OX40 agonist ivuxolimab in advanced cancers. Study summary: Patients received the agonistic anti-OX40 (CD134) antibody ivuxolimab. The eligibility criteria allowed prior anti-PD-1, anti-PD-L1 or anti-CTLA-4 therapy, and 30% to 45% had some. Notes on the study in general: Clonal expansion was seen in CD4+ and CD8+ blood T cells by week 6 at 0.1 to 3.0 mg/kg.

About this clone: Its antigen is undetermined.

The CDR3 length is 15 residues. From germline, CDR1 is LNHNV and CDR2 YYDKDF (reference sequence). V was cut by 0 bases and J by 3 bases, with 12 bases left in between. Libraries were prepared by immunoSEQ multiplex PCR; TCRdb keeps only in-frame clonotypes and omits some of them. The table has approximately 47,000 clones, roughly 90% seen once. The receptor's source is an adult with an advanced solid tumor such as melanoma, head and neck, liver or kidney cancer. The chain couples TRBV15 to TRBJ2-7; a possible D gene is TRBD1 (5 bases). This sample comprised CD4+ or CD8+ T cells sorted from blood, obtained in a trial of the OX40 agonist ivuxolimab. CDR3 in DNA: TGTGCCACCAGCAGAGATTTGGGGCCACACTACGAGCAGTACTTC. Its protein is CATSRDLGPHYEQYF. The variable domain in full, with the rest retrieved from reference TRBV15 and TRBJ2-7, is DAMVIQNPRYQVTQFGKPVTLSCSQTLNHNVMYWYQQKSSQAPKLLFHYYDKDFNNEADTPDNFQSRRPNTSFCFLDIRSPGLGDTAMYLCATSRDLGPHYEQYFGPGTRLTVT.